The present entry profiles one T cell receptor beta chain with its context. Its antigen is as yet unknown. This sample stems from a study of cytomegalovirus exposure and HLA in healthy donors. The study drew the donors from its roughly 110-subject validation cohort, separate from the approximately 690-subject first cohort. Assay used: immunoSEQ multiplex PCR; TCRdb lists only in-frame clones, some missing. The table shows about 70,000 clones, with around 92% occurring only once. Study outcomes and limitations: The authors enumerated over 150 TCR beta chains as linked to cytomegalovirus. In the 130 or so validation repertoires, approximately 94% of cluster scores exceeded 0, per a later analysis.

Trimming cost V 6 bases and J 0 bases; bases outside gene matches: 18. The CDR3 is 19 residues long. The germline V gene encodes CDR1 SNHLY and CDR2 FYNNEI. The TCR was taken from a man aged 18 to 30 in good health and CMV-seropositive. Sequencing was carried out using PBMCs. This chain links TRBV2 with TRBJ1-2, with 8 bases identical to TRBD1. In DNA, the CDR3 is TGTGCCAGCAGGGGCCTTGGGGGTGGACAGGGAACTCCTAACTATGGCTACACCTTC. This codes for CASRGLGGGQGTPNYGYTF.